The 4 T cell receptor beta chains below come from one sample, sequenced in a study of OX40 agonist ivuxolimab in advanced cancers. Here immunoSEQ multiplex PCR was the method, and the copy in TCRdb shows in-frame clones only, minus some. There are about 83,000 clones in the sample; roughly 90% occur only once, and 0.65% to 0.8% lies in the top ten. Sequences were derived from CD4+ or CD8+ T cells sorted from blood, sampled in a trial of the OX40 agonist ivuxolimab. Receptor source: an adult with an advanced solid tumor such as melanoma, head and neck, liver or kidney cancer.

The CDR3 region has the DNA TGTGCCAGCAGCTTATCTTCAGCGGGAGGCCACAATGAGCAGTTCTTC. Amino acid sequence: CASSLSSAGGHNEQFF. This chain links TRBV11-2 with TRBJ2-1; 9 bases align to TRBD2. J was trimmed by 5 bases and V by 2 bases; bases with no gene match: 7. Germline CDR1 SGHAT, CDR2 FQNNGV. CDR3 size: 16 residues.

The V gene is TRBV30, the J gene TRBJ2-2; perhaps TRBD2 as D (7 bases). V was pared by 3 bases and J by 7 bases, with 18 bases between. CDR1 and CDR2 from the germline V gene are GTSNPN and SVGIG (reference sequence). The CDR3 consists of 15 residues. CDR3 region: CAWSLGGPYGGELFF. CDR3 DNA: TGTGCCTGGAGCCTGGGGGGGCCTTACGGCGGGGAGCTGTTTTTT.

The CDR3 DNA reads TGCGCCAGCAGCTTGGAGGGCACAGGGGGCTCGGGCACTGAAGCTTTCTTT. This translates into CASSLEGTGGSGTEAFF. The J gene is TRBJ1-1, the V gene TRBV5-1, with 9 bases identical to TRBD1. The junction had 10 bases not matched to a gene; V was cut back by 0 bases and J by 4 bases. The CDR3 loop spans 17 amino acids. In germline, CDR1 is SGHRS, CDR2 YFSETQ.

The gene calls are TRBV7-2 and TRBJ2-3, with D unresolved. The CDR3 length is 16 residues. Germline loops: CDR1 SGHTA, CDR2 FQGNSA. Trimming took off 4 bases at V and 4 bases at J, with 18 bases between the two ends. CDR3: CASSSTLTGAADTQYF. For the CDR3, the DNA is TGTGCCAGCAGCTCGACCTTGACTGGTGCGGCAGATACGCAGTATTTT.